This T cell receptor beta chain was sequenced for a study of T-cell reconstitution after alpha-beta-depleted transplantation in children. This clonotype has at least ten counts. Unique molecular identifiers were built into the TCRbeta library. TCRdb independently ran MiXCR on the PCR reads; one entry per CDR3 protein. The sample has around 600,000 distinct CDR3 sequences; about 15% are singletons. CDR1 is DFQATT and CDR2 is SNEGSKA in the germline V gene (reference sequence). V lost 4 bases, J lost 0 bases, and 7 bases lay in between. The CDR3 spans 13 residues. The chain links TRBV20-1 to TRBJ1-5, with a possible D match to TRBD1 (5 bases). The clonotype was recovered from a human donor who donated a stem cell graft to a child with acute myeloid leukemia. This material consisted of PBMCs from the stem cell graft donor, taken from the stem cell graft. CDR3 region: CSATGFSNQPQHF. DNA of the CDR3: TGCAGTGCTACAGGGTTTAGCAATCAGCCCCAGCATTTT.